A selection of T cell receptor beta chains follows, all from one sample in a study of blood T cell repertoires in COVID-19. Here immunoSEQ multiplex PCR was the method, and the copy in TCRdb shows in-frame clones only, minus some. This table has 300,000 to 400,000 clones, about 90% appearing once. Input material: peripheral blood. Source of these receptors: a woman in her twenties or thirties with COVID-19, enrolled during active disease. Both conserved end residues are part of each CDR3. Fields, in order: CDR3 protein, CDR3 DNA, clone size, V gene, J gene, CDR3 length, D gene. A D gene is named only where the DNA matches it firmly. Clone size is shown for a subset of rows, as once, few, many or a class of expanded clone.

CASSQGQAYQPQHF	TGTGCCAGCAGCCAGGGACAGGCCTATCAGCCCCAGCATTTT	-	TRBV3-1/TRBV3-2	TRBJ1-5	14	TRBD1
CASSSGYEQYF	TGTGCCAGCAGCTCAGGCTACGAGCAGTACTTC	-	TRBV5-5	TRBJ2-7	11	-
CASSYSQISTEAFF	TGTGCCAGCAGTTACTCACAGATAAGCACTGAAGCTTTCTTT	-	TRBV6-5	TRBJ1-1	14	-
CASSQDLTSGGYTDTQYF	TGTGCCAGCAGCCAAGATCTTACTAGCGGGGGGTATACAGATACGCAGTATTTT	-	TRBV3-1/TRBV3-2	TRBJ2-3	18	TRBD2
CASTGLAGNNEQFF	TGCGCCAGCACGGGACTAGCGGGAAACAATGAGCAGTTCTTC	-	TRBV23-1	TRBJ2-1	14	TRBD2
CASSERGFTEAFF	TGTGCCAGCAGTGAGAGGGGGTTCACTGAAGCTTTCTTT	-	TRBV2	TRBJ1-1	13	-
CASSMGTQGSYNEQFF	TGTGCCAGTAGTATGGGAACCCAGGGTTCCTACAATGAGCAGTTCTTC	many	TRBV19	TRBJ2-1	16	-
CASSYSRTGGSAQYF	TGTGCCAGCAGTTACTCGAGGACAGGCGGCTCGGCCCAGTACTTC	-	TRBV6-5	TRBJ2-5	15	TRBD1
CASSPTGGRETQYF	TGTGCCAGCAGTCCGACAGGGGGCCGAGAGACCCAGTACTTC	-	TRBV28	TRBJ2-5	14	TRBD1
CAISVNRDSFTYEQYF	TGTGCCATTTCCGTTAACCGGGACAGTTTTACCTACGAGCAGTACTTC	-	TRBV24-1	TRBJ2-7	16	TRBD1
CASSLGLAGGVYNEQFF	TGCGCCAGCAGCCTTGGACTAGCGGGAGGAGTATACAATGAGCAGTTCTTC	once	TRBV5-1	TRBJ2-1	17	TRBD2
CASSTRAGGSYNEQFF	TGTGCCAGCAGTACCCGGGCGGGAGGATCCTACAATGAGCAGTTCTTC	-	TRBV27	TRBJ2-1	16	TRBD2
CASSLFGTSYNTGELFF	TGTGCCAGCAGCTTATTTGGGACTAGCTATAACACCGGGGAGCTGTTTTTT	-	TRBV7-8	TRBJ2-2	17	TRBD2
CARTASRGEKLFF	TGTGCCAGAACGGCCTCCAGGGGGGAAAAACTGTTTTTT	-	TRBV2	TRBJ1-4	13	TRBD1
CASSLSPGAAGGTDTQYF	TGTGCCAGCAGCTTGAGTCCCGGCGCAGCGGGGGGCACAGATACGCAGTATTTT	many	TRBV5-4	TRBJ2-3	18	TRBD2
CASSQVELAGGYEQYF	TGTGCCAGCAGCCAAGTTGAACTAGCGGGGGGCTACGAGCAGTACTTC	once	TRBV4-2	TRBJ2-7	16	TRBD2
CASSRDRDVGYTF	TGTGCCAGCAGCCGGGACAGGGACGTCGGCTACACCTTC	-	TRBV7-9	TRBJ1-2	13	TRBD1
CASSEPGQGATEAFF	TGTGCCAGCAGTGAACCGGGACAGGGGGCGACTGAAGCTTTCTTT	-	TRBV6-1	TRBJ1-1	15	TRBD1
CASSREETQYF	TGTGCCAGCAGCCGAGAAGAGACCCAGTACTTC	-	TRBV11-3	TRBJ2-5	11	-
CASSTGVHTEAFF	TGTGCCAGCAGCACAGGGGTGCACACTGAAGCTTTCTTT	-	TRBV7-2	TRBJ1-1	13	TRBD1
CASSVQPGPGEKLFF	TGTGCCAGCAGCGTACAACCCGGACCGGGGGAAAAACTGTTTTTT	-	TRBV9	TRBJ1-4	15	-
CASSHSLGTIQTDTQYF	TGTGCCAGCAGTCACTCCCTCGGGACTATACAAACAGATACGCAGTATTTT	once	TRBV3-1/TRBV3-2	TRBJ2-3	17	TRBD2
CASSGRGVGNTEAFF	TGTGCCAGCAGCGGCAGGGGAGTGGGGAACACTGAAGCTTTCTTT	-	TRBV28	TRBJ1-1	15	-
CASSQDFLDRPYEQYF	TGCGCCAGCAGCCAAGATTTCTTGGACAGACCCTACGAGCAGTACTTC	-	TRBV4-3	TRBJ2-7	16	-
CASSDPRGAGRGTQYF	TGTGCCAGCAGCGACCCGCGGGGGGCTGGCAGGGGGACCCAGTACTTC	-	TRBV7-9	TRBJ2-5	16	TRBD2
CASSYTEDRENTIYF	TGTGCCAGCAGCTATACGGAGGACAGGGAAAACACCATATATTTT	few	TRBV7-9	TRBJ1-3	15	TRBD1
CASSLLGGEPYEQYF	TGTGCCAGCAGCTTGCTAGGCGGGGAGCCCTACGAGCAGTACTTC	-	TRBV5-4	TRBJ2-7	15	-
CASSLLTTGARTEAFF	TGTGCCAGCAGCCTGCTTACAACAGGGGCCCGCACTGAAGCTTTCTTT	-	TRBV3-1/TRBV3-2	TRBJ1-1	16	TRBD1
CSVELWDTTYNEQFF	TGCAGCGTTGAGCTTTGGGACACCACCTACAATGAGCAGTTCTTC	-	TRBV29-1	TRBJ2-1	15	-
CASSFRGGVRTDTQYF	TGCGCCAGCAGCTTCCGAGGGGGCGTGCGAACAGATACGCAGTATTTT	-	TRBV5-1	TRBJ2-3	16	TRBD1
CASSSQVSTEAFF	TGTGCCAGCAGCTCTCAGGTTTCCACTGAAGCTTTCTTT	-	TRBV7-2	TRBJ1-1	13	-
CASSSGTASYGYTF	TGTGCCAGCAGCTCCGGGACAGCGAGCTATGGCTACACCTTC	-	TRBV3-1/TRBV3-2	TRBJ1-2	14	TRBD1
CASSASGTIYEQYF	TGCGCCAGCAGCGCTTCCGGGACAATCTACGAGCAGTACTTC	-	TRBV5-1	TRBJ2-7	14	-
CASMSAGAAWRGPDTDTQYF	TGTGCCAGTATGTCCGCTGGCGCCGCGTGGAGGGGACCCGACACAGATACGCAGTATTTT	-	TRBV19	TRBJ2-3	20	-
CASSPSGSGNTEAFF	TGTGCCAGCAGCCCCTCAGGGTCGGGCAACACTGAAGCTTTCTTT	few	TRBV9	TRBJ1-1	15	-
CASSKCFRKDGRENTEAFF	TGTGCCAGCAGCAAATGCTTTCGCAAGGACGGGAGGGAGAACACTGAAGCTTTCTTT	-	TRBV21-1	TRBJ1-1	19	-
CASSPSHDTEAFF	TGTGCCAGCTCACCAAGCCATGACACTGAAGCTTTCTTT	-	TRBV18	TRBJ1-1	13	-
CASSRQSGAGTGELFF	TGTGCCAGCAGCCGCCAATCGGGAGCGGGCACCGGGGAGCTGTTTTTT	-	TRBV6-2/TRBV6-3	TRBJ2-2	16	-
CASSYGTPGEPQHF	TGCGCCAGCAGCTACGGGACACCGGGTGAGCCCCAGCATTTT	-	TRBV5-1	TRBJ1-5	14	-
CASSQDFGQRNTEAFF	TGTGCCAGCAGCCAAGATTTCGGACAGCGAAACACTGAAGCTTTCTTT	-	TRBV4-2	TRBJ1-1	16	-
CASSRSTGVGEQFF	TGTGCCAGCAGCCGTTCGACAGGGGTAGGTGAGCAGTTCTTC	-	TRBV5-6	TRBJ2-1	14	TRBD1
CASSPYRNTEAFF	TGTGCCAGCTCTCCCTACAGGAACACTGAAGCTTTCTTT	-	TRBV5-4	TRBJ1-1	13	-
CASSKTSGGAYNEQFF	TGCGCCAGCAGTAAAACAAGCGGGGGGGCCTACAATGAGCAGTTCTTC	-	TRBV5-1	TRBJ2-1	16	TRBD2
CASSLGVGAWNSPLHF	TGTGCCAGCAGCTTAGGGGTTGGGGCCTGGAATTCACCCCTCCACTTT	few	TRBV7-2	TRBJ1-6	16	-
CASSLGGGAETQYF	TGTGCCAGCAGCCTCGGGGGGGGAGCAGAGACCCAGTACTTC	-	TRBV11-2	TRBJ2-5	14	TRBD2
CASSFSVNEKLFF	TGTGCCAGCAGCTTCTCTGTTAATGAAAAACTGTTTTTT	-	TRBV7-9	TRBJ1-4	13	-
CASALAGVGETQYF	TGTGCCAGCGCTCTAGCGGGAGTGGGAGAGACCCAGTACTTC	-	TRBV6-5	TRBJ2-5	14	TRBD2
CAWPLGTQYSNQPQHF	TGCGCCTGGCCCTTGGGGACACAGTATAGCAATCAGCCCCAGCATTTT	-	TRBV23-1	TRBJ1-5	16	-
CASGGIRETEAFF	TGCGCCAGCGGGGGAATCCGGGAGACTGAAGCTTTCTTT	-	TRBV4-1	TRBJ1-1	13	-
CASSQDPATERGYTF	TGTGCCAGCAGCCAAGACCCCGCCACGGAGCGAGGCTACACCTTC	few	TRBV4-2	TRBJ1-2	15	-
CASSKGGQRDGGELFF	TGTGCCAGCAGCAAGGGGGGCCAGCGGGACGGCGGGGAGCTGTTTTTT	-	TRBV11-3	TRBJ2-2	16	-
CASSQVELAGGSYEQYF	TGTGCCAGCAGCCAAGTAGAGCTAGCGGGGGGCTCCTACGAGCAGTACTTC	-	TRBV4-2	TRBJ2-7	17	TRBD2
CASSIAGAKTYEQYF	TGTGCCAGTAGTATCGCGGGGGCAAAAACCTACGAGCAGTACTTC	once	TRBV19	TRBJ2-7	15	-